These T cell receptor beta chains were read from a single sample in a study of early T cells in non-severe SARS-CoV-2 infection. TCRdb fed the 5' RACE reads into MiXCR, producing one record per CDR3 protein. The sample carries 25,000 to 35,000 distinct CDR3 sequences, 5.8% recorded once. The sequencing input was whole blood. Every receptor here comes from an adult who was a healthcare worker with PCR-confirmed SARS-CoV-2 infection or an uninfected control (not recorded which). The CDR3 runs from the conserved cysteine through the conserved F or W. The D gene is left open where the match is weak. For some rows the clone size is stated as once, few or many, or as a class when expanded; others skip it.

clone size,V gene,J gene,D gene,CDR3 protein,CDR3 DNA
many,TRBV6-6,TRBJ1-6,TRBD1,CASSSPGQGNSPLHF,TGTGCCAGCAGCTCCCCGGGACAGGGAAATTCACCCCTCCACTTT
many,TRBV5-1,TRBJ2-3,TRBD2,CASTISGTSATDTQYF,TGCGCCAGCACTATATCCGGGACTAGCGCTACAGATACGCAGTATTTT
many,TRBV12-3/TRBV12-4,TRBJ1-5,NA,CASGRDQPQHF,TGTGCCTCAGGTCGGGACCAGCCCCAGCATTTT
many,TRBV15,TRBJ2-7,NA,CATSDRITGSEQYF,TGTGCCACCAGCGACCGGATAACAGGGAGCGAGCAGTACTTC
many,TRBV29-1,TRBJ2-3,NA,CSVTGTGTDTQYF,TGCAGCGTTACGGGGACCGGCACAGATACGCAGTATTTT
many,TRBV20-1,TRBJ1-2,NA,CSARDLGESNYGYTF,TGCAGTGCTAGAGATCTAGGAGAATCTAACTATGGCTACACCTTC
few,TRBV15,TRBJ2-2,NA,CATSRDSGTGELFF,TGTGCCACCAGCAGAGATTCGGGAACCGGGGAGCTGTTTTTT
many,TRBV20-1,TRBJ2-7,NA,CSALGGQGRNEQYF,TGCAGTGCCCTTGGGGGGCAGGGGAGAAACGAGCAGTACTTC
few,TRBV11-1,TRBJ2-1,NA,CASRQSSDEQFF,TGTGCCTCTCGCCAGAGTTCGGATGAGCAGTTCTTC
many,TRBV5-1,TRBJ2-3,TRBD2,CASSGTTSGIGDTQYF,TGCGCCAGCAGCGGAACGACTAGCGGGATTGGAGATACGCAGTATTTT
many,TRBV10-3,TRBJ2-7,TRBD2,CAISEGTTGREQYF,TGTGCCATCAGTGAAGGGACTACCGGGCGGGAGCAGTACTTC
many,TRBV11-2,TRBJ2-7,NA,CASSSRQTTSYEQYF,TGTGCCAGCAGCAGTAGACAGACAACTTCCTACGAGCAGTACTTC
many,TRBV7-6,TRBJ1-2,NA,CASSRTSTGTDYGYTF,TGTGCCAGCAGCCGGACCTCCACGGGGACCGACTATGGCTACACCTTC
few,TRBV28,TRBJ2-5,NA,CASSGWGEVQETQYF,TGTGCCAGCAGCGGATGGGGGGAAGTCCAAGAGACCCAGTACTTC
NA,TRBV20-1,TRBJ1-1,NA,CSARENTEAFF,TGCAGTGCGCGAGAGAACACTGAAGCTTTCTTT
many,TRBV6-1,TRBJ1-1,NA,CASSFLGHTEAFF,TGTGCCAGCAGTTTTTTGGGGCACACTGAAGCTTTCTTT
few,TRBV2,TRBJ1-3,NA,CASSQSGGSGNTIYF,TGTGCCAGCAGTCAATCAGGAGGATCTGGAAACACCATATATTTT
many,TRBV13,TRBJ2-7,NA,CASSLVSEGSSYEQYF,TGTGCCAGCAGCTTAGTCTCGGAGGGGAGCTCCTACGAGCAGTACTTC
many,TRBV20-1,TRBJ1-6,TRBD1,CSARDQRTGGFSPLHF,TGCAGTGCTAGAGATCAACGGACAGGGGGGTTTTCACCCCTCCACTTT
many,TRBV25-1,TRBJ1-3,NA,CASSEYGPPGGNTIYF,TGTGCCAGCAGTGAATATGGCCCTCCGGGCGGAAACACCATATATTTT
many,TRBV27,TRBJ2-7,NA,CASRGRGDYEQYF,TGTGCCAGCAGGGGGCGGGGCGACTACGAGCAGTACTTC
many,TRBV30,TRBJ2-1,NA,CAWSSAGNEQFF,TGTGCCTGGAGTTCGGCGGGAAATGAGCAGTTCTTC
many,TRBV20-1,TRBJ2-7,NA,CSASTGSYEQYF,TGCAGTGCTAGCACGGGGTCCTACGAGCAGTACTTC
many,TRBV3-1,TRBJ2-5,NA,CASSQDTAGVGETQYF,TGTGCCAGCAGCCAAGATACGGCAGGGGTAGGAGAGACCCAGTACTTC
few,TRBV6-5,TRBJ2-7,TRBD2,CASSPSGGAWDEQYF,TGTGCCAGCAGTCCAAGCGGGGGTGCCTGGGACGAGCAGTACTTC
many,TRBV21-1,TRBJ2-7,NA,CASSPRWDEQYF,TGTGCCAGCAGCCCCCGGTGGGACGAGCAGTACTTC
many,TRBV6-7,TRBJ1-4,NA,CASSKTVLPKEEKLFF,TGTGCCAGCAGTAAGACAGTCCTTCCGAAAGAAGAAAAACTGTTTTTT
few,TRBV7-2,TRBJ2-5,NA,CASSLARGAQETQYF,TGTGCCAGCAGCTTAGCCCGGGGGGCCCAAGAGACCCAGTACTTC
many,TRBV9,TRBJ2-7,TRBD2,CASSVVRAGSYEQYF,TGTGCCAGCAGCGTAGTACGAGCGGGGTCCTACGAGCAGTACTTC
few,TRBV5-1,TRBJ2-5,NA,CASSRQETQYF,TGCGCCAGCAGCCGGCAGGAGACCCAGTACTTC
many,TRBV9,TRBJ1-6,NA,CASSAGDGGTWYSPLHF,TGTGCCAGCAGCGCAGGCGATGGGGGGACATGGTATTCACCCCTCCACTTT
many,TRBV7-9,TRBJ1-3,NA,CASSYDSITGNTIYF,TGTGCCAGCAGCTACGACAGTATTACTGGAAACACCATATATTTT
many,TRBV5-1,TRBJ1-3,NA,CASSLAPEVDTIYF,TGCGCCAGCAGCTTGGCCCCGGAGGTAGACACCATATATTTT
many,TRBV6-5,TRBJ1-5,NA,CASSYNRDYQPQHF,TGTGCCAGCAGTTACAACAGGGATTATCAGCCCCAGCATTTT
many,TRBV6-4,TRBJ1-1,NA,CASSDTGSNTEAFF,TGTGCCAGCAGCGACACGGGGTCGAACACTGAAGCTTTCTTT
NA,TRBV11-2,TRBJ1-2,NA,CASSLDTGNYGYTF,TGTGCCAGCAGCTTAGATACGGGGAACTATGGCTACACCTTC
medium-sized,TRBV5-1,TRBJ2-7,TRBD2,CASSLIAGGSYEQYF,TGCGCCAGCAGCTTGATCGCGGGAGGTTCCTACGAGCAGTACTTC
few,TRBV10-3,TRBJ1-4,NA,CAISGSSGTDNEKLFF,TGTGCCATCAGTGGTTCCTCCGGGACGGACAATGAAAAACTGTTTTTT
many,TRBV7-9,TRBJ2-1,NA,CASSWGQGRNNEQFF,TGTGCCAGCAGCTGGGGGCAGGGTCGGAACAATGAGCAGTTCTTC
few,TRBV4-2,TRBJ1-6,NA,CASSQDVGKGPLHF,TGTGCCAGCAGCCAAGATGTGGGAAAAGGACCCCTCCACTTT
once,TRBV3-1,TRBJ2-1,TRBD1,CASSPRDRRSNEQFF,TGTGCCAGCAGCCCCCGGGACAGGAGGTCAAATGAGCAGTTCTTC
many,TRBV6-5,TRBJ2-7,NA,CASSYSPSLFSYEQYF,TGTGCCAGCAGTTACTCGCCGTCCCTTTTCTCCTACGAGCAGTACTTC
few,TRBV7-9,TRBJ2-3,TRBD1,CASSSSGTGITDTQYF,TGTGCCAGCAGCTCCTCCGGGACAGGGATCACAGATACGCAGTATTTT
many,TRBV28,TRBJ1-5,NA,CASSFGSGAQPQHF,TGTGCCAGCAGTTTTGGGTCGGGCGCTCAGCCCCAGCATTTT
many,TRBV9,TRBJ2-1,NA,CASSGQTFSYNEQFF,TGTGCCAGCAGCGGCCAGACCTTCTCCTACAATGAGCAGTTCTTC
many,TRBV6-1,TRBJ2-7,NA,CASSEAHGQSYEQYF,TGTGCCAGCAGTGAAGCCCACGGACAGTCCTACGAGCAGTACTTC
NA,TRBV11-1,TRBJ2-1,NA,CASSLVGAEGGEQFF,TGTGCCAGCAGCTTAGTCGGAGCGGAAGGGGGTGAGCAGTTCTTC
NA,TRBV29-1,TRBJ2-7,TRBD2,CSAGLAYYEQYF,TGCAGCGCTGGACTAGCGTATTACGAGCAGTACTTC
many,TRBV10-2,TRBJ2-1,NA,CAGADRSSYNEQFF,TGCGCCGGGGCCGACAGGAGCTCCTACAATGAGCAGTTCTTC
many,TRBV7-3,TRBJ2-5,TRBD2,CASSSLHLSGVETQYF,TGTGCCAGCAGCTCACTCCACCTTAGCGGGGTAGAGACCCAGTACTTC
many,TRBV7-2,TRBJ2-7,TRBD2,CASIASGDSYEQYF,TGTGCCAGCATAGCTAGCGGAGACTCCTACGAGCAGTACTTC
many,TRBV2,TRBJ2-5,NA,CASGRRGETQYF,TGTGCCAGCGGGCGGAGGGGAGAGACCCAGTACTTC